This T cell receptor beta chain was captured in a study of blood T cell repertoires in COVID-19. In germline, CDR1 is SGHRS, CDR2 YFSETQ. The CDR3 totals 14 residues. V was clipped by 2 bases and J by 3 bases, with 11 bases between them. The participants were between about 18 and 100 years old and came from roughly 24 US areas. Here immunoSEQ multiplex PCR was the method, and the copy in TCRdb shows in-frame clones only, minus some. The top ten hold under 6.5% of the sample, which has 150,000 to 200,000 clones, around 82% seen once. This sequence originates from a woman aged 60-75 years with acute COVID-19. V is TRBV5-1 and J is TRBJ1-1; D is undetermined. Sample: PBMCs or T cells enriched from blood (not recorded which). CDR3 nucleotide sequence: TGCGCCAGCAGCTTCGGCCAGGAATACACTGAAGCTTTCTTT. This translates into CASSFGQEYTEAFF.